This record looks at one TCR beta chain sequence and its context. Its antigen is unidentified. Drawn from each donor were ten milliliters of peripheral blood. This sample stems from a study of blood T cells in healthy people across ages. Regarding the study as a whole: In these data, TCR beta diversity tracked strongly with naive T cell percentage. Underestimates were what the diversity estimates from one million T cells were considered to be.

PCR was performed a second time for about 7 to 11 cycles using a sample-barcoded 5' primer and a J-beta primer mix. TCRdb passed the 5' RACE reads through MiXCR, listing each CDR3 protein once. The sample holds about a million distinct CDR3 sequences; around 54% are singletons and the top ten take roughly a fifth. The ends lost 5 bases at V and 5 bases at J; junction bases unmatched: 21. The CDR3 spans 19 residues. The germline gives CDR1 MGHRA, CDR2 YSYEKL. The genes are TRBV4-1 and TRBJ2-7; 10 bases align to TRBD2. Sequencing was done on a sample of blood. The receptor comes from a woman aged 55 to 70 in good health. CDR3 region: CASSARDSIPSGSAHEQYF. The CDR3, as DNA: TGCGCCAGCAGCGCCCGGGACAGCATTCCTAGCGGGAGTGCCCACGAGCAGTACTTC.